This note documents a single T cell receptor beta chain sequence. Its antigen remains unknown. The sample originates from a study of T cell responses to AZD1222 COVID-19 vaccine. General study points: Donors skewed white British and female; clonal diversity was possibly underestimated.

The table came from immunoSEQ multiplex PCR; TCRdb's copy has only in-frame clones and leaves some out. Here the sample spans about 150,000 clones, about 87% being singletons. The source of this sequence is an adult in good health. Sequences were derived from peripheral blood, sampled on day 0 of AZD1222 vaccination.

CDR3 bases: TGTGCCACCGACCGGGACCGAACCTACGAGCAGTACTTC. It translates to CATDRDRTYEQYF. The chain recombines TRBV27 with TRBJ2-7; possibly TRBD1 or TRBD2 for D (5 bases each). The length of the CDR3 is 13 residues. V dropped 10 bases and J dropped 2 bases, with 15 bases sitting between them. Looked up from germline, CDR1 is MNHEY and CDR2 is SMNVEV (reference sequence).